A selection of T cell receptor beta chains follows, all from one sample in a study of T cells expressing NK-cell markers. TCRdb reprocessed the 5' RACE reads, with one entry per CDR3 protein and no DNA. Its clone listing holds 150,000 to 160,000 distinct CDR3 sequences. The sample consisted of blood T cells: a sorted CD56 or NKG2C T cell subset, CD4+ or CD8+ T cells, or bulk PBMC T cells (not recorded which). The receptors originated from a woman between 45 and 65 years old in good health. CDR3s include the opening cysteine and the closing phenylalanine or tryptophan. Fields, in order: V gene, J gene, CDR3 protein.

TRBV27	TRBJ1-5	CASSLGGRYSNQPQHF
TRBV9	TRBJ2-2	CASSALAGVSGGELFF
TRBV27	TRBJ2-1	CASFLAGANEQFF
TRBV24-1	TRBJ2-3	CATSDYGGERDTQYF
TRBV5-1	TRBJ1-1	CASVHGPEAFF
TRBV9	TRBJ1-2	CASSSGTGGYGYTF
TRBV6-5	TRBJ2-6	CASSRKDPIYISGANVLTF
TRBV2	TRBJ2-2	CASLRTSATGELFF
TRBV4-2	TRBJ2-7	CASSQESPVLGWVGNEQYF
TRBV24-1	TRBJ2-5	CATSDSETEYSMETQYF
TRBV7-9	TRBJ1-1	CASSLLRTEAFF
TRBV7-9	TRBJ2-1	CASSFTSAEQFF
TRBV7-2	TRBJ2-7	CASSLGLAGDPTYEQYF
TRBV29-1	TRBJ2-7	CSVRQESAYEQYF
TRBV2	TRBJ2-3	CAVLGGLVDHASTDTQYF
TRBV24-1	TRBJ2-1	CATSPPGGLAGDSSYNEQFF
TRBV7-2	TRBJ2-1	CASRSPSDYNEQFF
TRBV27	TRBJ1-5	CASRYSWGGQPQHF
TRBV27	TRBJ2-1	CASSSTPGLAYNEQFF
TRBV7-9	TRBJ2-3	CASSSPEDTQYF
TRBV20-1	TRBJ2-7	CSATVYYEQYF
TRBV24-1	TRBJ2-1	CATLAGYNEQFF
TRBV14	TRBJ1-2	CASSHGSYGYTF
TRBV20-1	TRBJ2-3	CSAMGIAGSTDTQYF
TRBV7-6	TRBJ2-2	CASSTSSGRDAGELFF
TRBV2	TRBJ2-1	CASMTVSYNEQFF
TRBV27	TRBJ2-1	CASSLSKGAAVYNEQFF
TRBV11-3	TRBJ2-2	CASSLDRGATGELFF
TRBV27	TRBJ2-3	CASSRGLAGGSTDTQYF
TRBV30	TRBJ2-5	CAWSGIFPATSGRTALQETQYF
TRBV7-9	TRBJ2-1	CASSSLTSTGWTVYNEQFF
TRBV11-3	TRBJ2-1	CASSLWRETYNEQFF
TRBV12-3/TRBV12-4	TRBJ2-1	CASSLGAGPTYNEQFF
TRBV6-2/TRBV6-3	TRBJ2-1	CATTGKRATGPYNEQFF
TRBV9	TRBJ2-7	CASSETSGYEQYF
TRBV7-8	TRBJ2-3	CASSFGGAYEDTQYF
TRBV7-7	TRBJ2-2	CASSLGRSGELFF
TRBV24-1	TRBJ2-2	CATSDQFGQGTGELFF
TRBV20-1	TRBJ2-4	CSARGESLAALAKNIQYF
TRBV20-1	TRBJ2-1	CSARAPSGVSYNEQFF
TRBV24-1	TRBJ2-1	CATSDQNLGAFDNEQFF
TRBV28	TRBJ2-3	CASSPPVSILEDTQYF
TRBV5-1	TRBJ2-2	CASSSAGGRRLAESTGELFF
TRBV11-3	TRBJ1-1	CASSPPEAGGDTEAFF
TRBV7-9	TRBJ2-7	CASSLEIRDYEQYF
TRBV7-8	TRBJ1-5	CASRRKQGYQPQHF
TRBV11-2	TRBJ2-1	CASSAHAGTSLVEQFF
TRBV12-3/TRBV12-4	TRBJ2-3	CASHAGTSGRKTTDTQYF
TRBV12-3/TRBV12-4	TRBJ1-5	CASSLRDSNQPQHF
TRBV15	TRBJ1-2	CATSRDNWGDYGYTF
TRBV27	TRBJ2-3	CASSRGTSGVTDTQYF
TRBV11-3	TRBJ1-2	CASSPTPGTAYLYGYTF
TRBV30	TRBJ2-1	CAWTGPGQGVNEQFF
TRBV12-3/TRBV12-4	TRBJ2-1	CASSISLVVDEQFF
TRBV29-1	TRBJ2-4	CSPITGAPAKNIQYF
TRBV2	TRBJ2-2	CAGWTVNTGELFF
TRBV5-1	TRBJ1-1	CASSLDHTWTEAFF
TRBV19	TRBJ2-1	CASTSGNNEQFF
TRBV20-1	TRBJ1-1	CSAPPGDRRNTEAFF
TRBV28	TRBJ2-1	CASSLFSTLLAGKNNEQFF